The clone carrying this T cell receptor (beta chain) was detected ten times or more. The data were taken from a study of T-cell reconstitution after alpha-beta-depleted transplantation in children. Germline V CDR1 and CDR2: MGHDK, SYGVNS. CDR3 length: 17 amino acids. The ends lost 4 bases at V and 7 bases at J; junction bases unmatched: 7. Unique molecular identifiers were used to barcode this TCRbeta library. MiXCR, run by TCRdb on the PCR reads, gives a single entry per CDR3 protein. This sample has approximately 230,000 distinct CDR3 sequences, with about 25% found just once. The input for sequencing was PBMCs, taken before TCRalphabeta/CD19-depleted stem cell transplant. The chain couples TRBV25-1 to TRBJ2-1; 16 bases fit TRBD2. The sequence was obtained from a girl aged 2 to 10 with Fanconi anemia, due to receive a stem cell transplant. In nucleotides, the CDR3 is TGTGCCAGCAGTGGGACAGGGGGACTAGCGGGAGGGAATGAGCAGTTCTTC. It yields the protein CASSGTGGLAGGNEQFF. Supplemented by reference TRBV25-1 and TRBJ2-1, the full variable domain reads EADIYQTPRYLVIGTGKKITLECSQTMGHDKMYWYQQDPGMELHLIHYSYGVNSTEKGDLSSESTVSRIRTEHFPLTLESARPSHTSQYLCASSGTGGLAGGNEQFFGPGTRLTVL.